Shown below are 2 T cell receptor beta chains from a single sample sequenced in a study of T-cell reconstitution after alpha-beta-depleted transplantation in children. Researchers prepared the TCRbeta library using unique molecular identifiers, the study reports. Using its own MiXCR run on the PCR reads, TCRdb lists one record per CDR3 protein. The sample contains more than 550,000 distinct CDR3 sequences, 10% to 13% of which appear only once. Here the sequenced sample was PBMCs from the stem cell graft donor, taken from the stem cell graft. Source of these receptors: a human donor who donated a stem cell graft to a child with acute myeloid leukemia.

This clonotype has a handful of counts. The V and J genes are TRBV30 and TRBJ2-3, with 7 bases matching TRBD2. The germline V gene encodes CDR1 GTSNPN and CDR2 SVGIG (reference sequence). The CDR3 consists of 12 residues. The V and J ends lost 6 bases and 12 bases, in that order; junction bases with no gene match: 12. In DNA, the CDR3 is TGTGCCTGCGAACTGGGGGGGGAAAAACAGTATTTT. Translation gives CACELGGEKQYF.

This rearrangement joins TRBV7-9 to TRBJ2-5; 7 bases agree with TRBD2. With V trimmed by 4 bases and J by 2 bases, 10 bases remained unmatched. The CDR3 is made up of 16 amino acids. In germline, CDR1 is SEHNR, CDR2 FQNEAQ (reference sequence). This CDR3 is CASSYIASGPQETQYF. CDR3 in DNA: TGTGCCAGCAGCTATATTGCTAGCGGACCACAAGAGACCCAGTACTTC.